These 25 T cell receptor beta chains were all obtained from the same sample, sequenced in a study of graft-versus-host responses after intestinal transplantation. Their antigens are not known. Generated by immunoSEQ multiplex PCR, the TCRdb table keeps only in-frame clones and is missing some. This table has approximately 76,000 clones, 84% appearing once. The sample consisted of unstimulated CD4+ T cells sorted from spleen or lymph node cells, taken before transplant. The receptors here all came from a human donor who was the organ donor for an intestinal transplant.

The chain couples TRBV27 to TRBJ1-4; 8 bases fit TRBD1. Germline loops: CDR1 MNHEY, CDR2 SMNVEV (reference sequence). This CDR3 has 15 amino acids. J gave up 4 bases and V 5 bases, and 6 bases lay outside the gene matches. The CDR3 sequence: CASSRGQGNNEKLFF. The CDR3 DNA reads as TGTGCCAGCAGTAGAGGACAGGGCAATAATGAAAAACTGTTTTTT.

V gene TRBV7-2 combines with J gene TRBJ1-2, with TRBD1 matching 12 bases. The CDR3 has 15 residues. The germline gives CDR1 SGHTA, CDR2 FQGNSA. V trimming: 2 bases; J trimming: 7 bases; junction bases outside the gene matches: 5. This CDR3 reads CASSLLGQGAFGYTF. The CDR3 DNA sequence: TGTGCCAGCAGCTTACTGGGACAGGGGGCCTTTGGCTACACCTTC.

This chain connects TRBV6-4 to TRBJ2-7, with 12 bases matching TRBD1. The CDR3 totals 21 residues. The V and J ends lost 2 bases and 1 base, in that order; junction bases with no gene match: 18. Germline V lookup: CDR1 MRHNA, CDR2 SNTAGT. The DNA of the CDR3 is TGTGCCAGCAGTGACCCACGACCTGGGACAGGGGGCGGGGGGTTATCCTACGAGCAGTACGTC. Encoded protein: CASSDPRPGTGGGGLSYEQYV.

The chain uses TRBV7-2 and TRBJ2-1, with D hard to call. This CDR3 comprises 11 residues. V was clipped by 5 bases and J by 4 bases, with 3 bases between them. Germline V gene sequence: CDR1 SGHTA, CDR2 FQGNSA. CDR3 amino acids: CASSEYNEQFF. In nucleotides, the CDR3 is TGTGCCAGCAGCGAGTACAATGAGCAGTTCTTC.

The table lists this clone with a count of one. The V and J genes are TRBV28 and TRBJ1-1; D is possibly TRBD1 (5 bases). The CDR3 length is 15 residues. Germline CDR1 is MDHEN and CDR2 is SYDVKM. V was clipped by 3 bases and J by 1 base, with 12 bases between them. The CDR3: CASSFPHRRNTEAFF. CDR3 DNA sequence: TGTGCCAGCAGTTTTCCGCACAGGCGGAACACTGAAGCTTTCTTT.

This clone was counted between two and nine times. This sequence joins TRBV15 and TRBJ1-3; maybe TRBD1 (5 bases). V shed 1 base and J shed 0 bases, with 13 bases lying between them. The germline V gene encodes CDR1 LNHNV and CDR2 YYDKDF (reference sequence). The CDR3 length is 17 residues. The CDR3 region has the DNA TGTGCCACCAGCAGAGGCTGGGGGGAGCTCTCTGGAAACACCATATATTTT. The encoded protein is CATSRGWGELSGNTIYF.

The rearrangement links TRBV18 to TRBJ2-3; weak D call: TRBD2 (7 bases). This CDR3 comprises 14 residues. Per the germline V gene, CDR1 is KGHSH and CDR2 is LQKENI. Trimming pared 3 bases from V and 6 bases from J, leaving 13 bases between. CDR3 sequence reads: CASSPGGARDTQYF. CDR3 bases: TGTGCCAGCTCACCTGGGGGGGCAAGGGATACGCAGTATTTT.

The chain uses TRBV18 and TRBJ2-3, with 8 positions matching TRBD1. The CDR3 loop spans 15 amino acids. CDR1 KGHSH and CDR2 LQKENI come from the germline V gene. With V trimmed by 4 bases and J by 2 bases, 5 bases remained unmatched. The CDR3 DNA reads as TGTGCCAGCTCACGGACAGGGATCACCACAGATACGCAGTATTTT. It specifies CASSRTGITTDTQYF.

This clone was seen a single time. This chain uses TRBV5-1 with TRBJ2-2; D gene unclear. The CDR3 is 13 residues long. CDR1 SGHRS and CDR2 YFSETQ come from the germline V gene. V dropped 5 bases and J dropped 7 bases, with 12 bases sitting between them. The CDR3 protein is CASRIVINGELFF. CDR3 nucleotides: TGCGCCAGCAGAATAGTTATTAACGGGGAGCTGTTTTTT. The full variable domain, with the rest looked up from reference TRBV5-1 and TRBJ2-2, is KAGVTQTPRYLIKTRGQQVTLSCSPISGHRSVSWYQQTPGQGLQFLFEYFSETQRNKGNFPGRFSGRQFSNSRSEMNVSTLELGDSALYLCASRIVINGELFFGEGSRLTVL.

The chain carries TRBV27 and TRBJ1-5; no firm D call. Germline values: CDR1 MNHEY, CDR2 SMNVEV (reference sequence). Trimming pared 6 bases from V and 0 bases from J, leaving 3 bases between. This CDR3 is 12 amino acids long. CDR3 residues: CASSRSNQPQHF. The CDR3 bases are TGTGCCAGCAGCCGTAGCAATCAGCCCCAGCATTTT.

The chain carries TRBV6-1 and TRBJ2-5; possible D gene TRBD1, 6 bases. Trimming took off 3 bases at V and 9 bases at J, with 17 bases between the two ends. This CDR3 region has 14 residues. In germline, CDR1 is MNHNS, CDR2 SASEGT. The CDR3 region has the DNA TGTGCCAGCAGTGACTTGGGACACCGTGGGGCCCAGTACTTC. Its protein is CASSDLGHRGAQYF.

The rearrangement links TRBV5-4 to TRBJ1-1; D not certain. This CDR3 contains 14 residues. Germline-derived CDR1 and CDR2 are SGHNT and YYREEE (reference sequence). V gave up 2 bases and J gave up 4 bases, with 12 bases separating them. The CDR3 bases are TGTGCCAGCAGCTTTGACCTCCGGGGCACTGAAGCTTTCTTT. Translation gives CASSFDLRGTEAFF.

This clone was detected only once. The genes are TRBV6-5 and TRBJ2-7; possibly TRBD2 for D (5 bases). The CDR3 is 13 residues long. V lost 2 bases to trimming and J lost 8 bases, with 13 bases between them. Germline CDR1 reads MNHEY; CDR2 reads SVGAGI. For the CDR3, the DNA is TGTGCCAGCAGTTACGATACGGGGAGCAAGCAGTACGTC. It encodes CASSYDTGSKQYV.

The CDR3 DNA is TGTGCCAGCGGGACTAGCGGGGGCACTCGGGGTAGGGAGACCCAGTACTTC. It specifies CASGTSGGTRGRETQYF. The V gene is TRBV2, the J gene TRBJ2-5; 14 nucleotides align to TRBD2. The ends lost 8 bases at V and 5 bases at J; junction bases unmatched: 13. The CDR3 spans 17 residues. CDR1 is SNHLY and CDR2 is FYNNEI in the germline V gene.

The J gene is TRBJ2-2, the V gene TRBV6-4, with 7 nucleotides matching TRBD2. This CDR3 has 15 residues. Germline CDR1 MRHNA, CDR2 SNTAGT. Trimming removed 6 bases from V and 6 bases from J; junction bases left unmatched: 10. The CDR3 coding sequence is TGTGCCAGCAGCGCTAGCGGACGGGGGTCCGGGGAGCTGTTTTTT. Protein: CASSASGRGSGELFF.

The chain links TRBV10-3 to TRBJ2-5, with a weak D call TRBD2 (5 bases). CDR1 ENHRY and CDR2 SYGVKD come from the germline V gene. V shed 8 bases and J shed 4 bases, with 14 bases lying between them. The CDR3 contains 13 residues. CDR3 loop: CAIRGRAGETQYF. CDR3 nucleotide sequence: TGTGCCATCCGGGGTAGGGCCGGAGAGACCCAGTACTTC.

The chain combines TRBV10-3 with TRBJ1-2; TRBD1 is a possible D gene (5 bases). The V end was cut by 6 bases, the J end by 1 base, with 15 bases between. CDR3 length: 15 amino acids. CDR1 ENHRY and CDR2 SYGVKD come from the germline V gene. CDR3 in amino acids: CAIREETEINYGYTF. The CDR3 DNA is TGTGCCATCAGAGAGGAGACAGAAATTAACTATGGCTACACCTTC.

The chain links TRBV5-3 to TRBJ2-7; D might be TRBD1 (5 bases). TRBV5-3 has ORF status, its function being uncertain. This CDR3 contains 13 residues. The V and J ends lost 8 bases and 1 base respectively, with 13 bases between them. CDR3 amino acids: CARGPDPSYEQYV. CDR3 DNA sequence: TGTGCCAGGGGGCCCGACCCTTCCTACGAGCAGTACGTC.

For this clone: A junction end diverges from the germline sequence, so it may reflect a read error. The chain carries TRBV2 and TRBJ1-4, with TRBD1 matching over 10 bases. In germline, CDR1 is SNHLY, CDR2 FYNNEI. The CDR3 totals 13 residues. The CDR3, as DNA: TGTGCCAGTAGTGGGGACAGGGGCGAAAAACTGTTTTTT. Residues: CASSGDRGEKLFF. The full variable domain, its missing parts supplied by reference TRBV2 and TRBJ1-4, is EPEVTQTPSHQVTQMGQEVILRCVPISNHLYFYWYRQILGQKVEFLVSFYNNEISEKSEIFDDQFSVERPDGSNFTLKIRSTKLEDSAMYFCASSGDRGEKLFFGSGTQLSVL.

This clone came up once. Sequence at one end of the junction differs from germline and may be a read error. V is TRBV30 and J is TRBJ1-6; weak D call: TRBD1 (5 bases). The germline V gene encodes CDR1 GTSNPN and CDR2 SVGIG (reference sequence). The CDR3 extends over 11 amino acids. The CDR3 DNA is TGTACCTGGAGTGGGGCTTCACCCCTCCACTTT. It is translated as CTWSGASPLHF.

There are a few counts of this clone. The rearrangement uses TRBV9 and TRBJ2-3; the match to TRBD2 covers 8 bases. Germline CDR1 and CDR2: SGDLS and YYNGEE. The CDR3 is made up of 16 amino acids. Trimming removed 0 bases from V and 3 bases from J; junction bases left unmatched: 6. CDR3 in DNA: TGTGCCAGCAGCGTAGTATTCGGGGGGGTAACAGATACGCAGTATTTT. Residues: CASSVVFGGVTDTQYF.

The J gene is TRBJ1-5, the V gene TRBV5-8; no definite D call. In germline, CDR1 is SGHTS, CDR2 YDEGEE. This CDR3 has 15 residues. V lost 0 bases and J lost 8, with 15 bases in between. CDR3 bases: TGTGCCAGCAGCTTGGGGCGGTCTAAGTTTGAGCCCCAGCATTTT. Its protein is CASSLGRSKFEPQHF.

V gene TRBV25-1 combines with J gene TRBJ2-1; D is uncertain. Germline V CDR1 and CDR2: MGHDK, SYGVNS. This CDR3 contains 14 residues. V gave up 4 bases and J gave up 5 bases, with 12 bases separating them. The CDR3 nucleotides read TGTGCCAGCAGTGCGAAGTCAGTGAACAATGAGCAGTTCTTC. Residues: CASSAKSVNNEQFF.

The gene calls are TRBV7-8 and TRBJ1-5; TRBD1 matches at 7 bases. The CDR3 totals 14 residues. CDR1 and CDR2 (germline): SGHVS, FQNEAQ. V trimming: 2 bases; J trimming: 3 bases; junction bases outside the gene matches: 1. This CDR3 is CASSLTGANQPQHF. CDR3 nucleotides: TGTGCCAGCAGCTTAACAGGGGCCAATCAGCCCCAGCATTTT.

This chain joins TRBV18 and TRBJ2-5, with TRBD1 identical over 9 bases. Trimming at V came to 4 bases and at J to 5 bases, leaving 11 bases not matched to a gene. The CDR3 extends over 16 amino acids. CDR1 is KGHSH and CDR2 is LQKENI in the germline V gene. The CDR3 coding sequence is TGTGCCAGCTCACGGCCCGGGACAGGGTTTGAGGAGACCCAGTACTTC. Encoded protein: CASSRPGTGFEETQYF.